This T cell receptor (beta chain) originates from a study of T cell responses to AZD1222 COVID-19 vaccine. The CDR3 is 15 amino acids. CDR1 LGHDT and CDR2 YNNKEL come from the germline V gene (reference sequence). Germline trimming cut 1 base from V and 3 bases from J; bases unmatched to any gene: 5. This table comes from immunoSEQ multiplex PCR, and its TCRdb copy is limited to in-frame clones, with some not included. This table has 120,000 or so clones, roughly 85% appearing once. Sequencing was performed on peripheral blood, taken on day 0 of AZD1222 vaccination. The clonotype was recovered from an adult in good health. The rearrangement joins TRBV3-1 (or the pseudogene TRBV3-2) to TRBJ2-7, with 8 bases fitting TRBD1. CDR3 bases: TGTGCCAGCAGCCAAGCTGGGACAGGAATCTACGAGCAGTACTTC. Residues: CASSQAGTGIYEQYF.